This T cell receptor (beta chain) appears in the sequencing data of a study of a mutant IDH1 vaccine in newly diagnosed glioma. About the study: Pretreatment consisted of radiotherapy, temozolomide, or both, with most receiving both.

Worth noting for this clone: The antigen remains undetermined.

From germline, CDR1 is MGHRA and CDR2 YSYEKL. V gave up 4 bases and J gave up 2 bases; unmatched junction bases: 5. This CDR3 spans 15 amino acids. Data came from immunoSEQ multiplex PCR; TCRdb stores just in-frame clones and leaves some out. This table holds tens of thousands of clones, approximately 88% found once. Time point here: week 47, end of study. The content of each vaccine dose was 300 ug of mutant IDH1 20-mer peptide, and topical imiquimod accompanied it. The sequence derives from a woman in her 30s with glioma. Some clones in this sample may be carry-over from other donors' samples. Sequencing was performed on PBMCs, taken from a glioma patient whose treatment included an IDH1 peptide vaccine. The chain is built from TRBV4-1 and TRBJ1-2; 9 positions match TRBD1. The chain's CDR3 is CASSPRTGDNYGYTF. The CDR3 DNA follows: TGCGCCAGCAGCCCCCGGACAGGGGACAACTATGGCTACACCTTC.